What follows describes a single TCR beta chain. Its antigen is not identified. This sample was included in a study of cytomegalovirus exposure and HLA in healthy donors. Study-level points and caveats: Later analysis showed TCR association rates varying by HLA locus, highest for DRB1 and lowest for HLA-C.

The CDR3 extends over 14 amino acids. CDR1 is LNHDA and CDR2 is SQIVND in the germline V gene (reference sequence). V was clipped by 8 bases and J by 4 bases; unmatched bases: 3. The primer mix had 60 Vbeta and 13 Jbeta primers. Only in-frame clones appear in the TCRdb table, and some are missing; sequencing was by immunoSEQ multiplex PCR. Seen here are 150,000 to 180,000 clones, over 75% observed once, and the top ten hold around 5.6%. The J gene is TRBJ1-3, the V gene TRBV19, with 12 bases lining up with TRBD1. Sequenced: PBMCs. The sequence came from a woman aged 40 to 50 in good health and CMV-seropositive. The CDR3 here is CASGTGGSGNTIYF. CDR3 DNA sequence: TGTGCCAGTGGGACAGGGGGCTCCGGAAACACCATATATTTT.